This TCR beta chain derives from a study of CD8 T cells in Susac syndrome. Peripheral blood CD8+ and CD4+ T cells were profiled by TCR beta sequencing. The multiple sclerosis controls comprised treatment-naive patients whose relapsing-remitting disease was stable or active. Random-hexamer reverse transcription was applied to roughly 0.5 to 1 ug RNA. Across 54 Vbeta and 13 Jbeta, immunoSEQ multiplex PCR amplified TCR beta CDR3. Each CDR3 protein gets one entry after TCRdb re-called the immunoSEQ multiplex PCR reads with MiXCR. The table shows hundreds of thousands of distinct CDR3 sequences, with about 90% occurring only once. The receptor comes from a human donor with multiple sclerosis. The sequencing input was CD8+ T cells from PBMCs.

The chain's CDR3 is CASSDYAGTGNSKGANVLTF. For the CDR3, the DNA is TGTGCCAGCAGTGATTATGCTGGGACAGGGAATTCCAAAGGGGCCAACGTCCTGACTTTC. The chain is built from TRBV25-1 and TRBJ2-6; 9 bases align to TRBD1. CDR1 and CDR2 from the germline V gene are MGHDK and SYGVNS. This CDR3 comprises 20 residues. After removal of 3 bases from V and 4 bases from J, the junction contained 16 bases not matched to a gene.